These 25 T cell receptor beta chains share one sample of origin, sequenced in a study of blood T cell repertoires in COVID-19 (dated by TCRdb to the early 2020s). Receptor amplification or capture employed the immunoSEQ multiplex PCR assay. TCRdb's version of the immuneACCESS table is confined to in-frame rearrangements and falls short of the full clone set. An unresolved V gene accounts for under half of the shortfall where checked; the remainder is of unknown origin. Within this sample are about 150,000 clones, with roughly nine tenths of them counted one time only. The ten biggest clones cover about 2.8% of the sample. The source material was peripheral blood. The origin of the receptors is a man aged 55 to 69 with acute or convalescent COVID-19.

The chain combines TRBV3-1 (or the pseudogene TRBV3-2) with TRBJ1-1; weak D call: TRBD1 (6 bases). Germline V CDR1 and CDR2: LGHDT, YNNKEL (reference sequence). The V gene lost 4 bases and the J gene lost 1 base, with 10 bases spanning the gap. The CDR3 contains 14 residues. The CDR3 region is CASSPRTENTEAFF. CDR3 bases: TGTGCCAGCAGCCCCCGGACAGAGAACACTGAAGCTTTCTTT.

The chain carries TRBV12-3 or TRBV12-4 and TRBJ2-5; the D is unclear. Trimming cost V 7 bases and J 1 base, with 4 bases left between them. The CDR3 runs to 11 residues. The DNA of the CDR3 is TGTGCCAGCACGGTCCAAGAGACCCAGTACTTC. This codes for CASTVQETQYF.

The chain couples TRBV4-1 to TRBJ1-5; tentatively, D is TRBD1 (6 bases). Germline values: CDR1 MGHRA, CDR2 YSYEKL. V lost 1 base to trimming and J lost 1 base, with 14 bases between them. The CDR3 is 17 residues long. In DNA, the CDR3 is TGCGCCAGCAGCCAAGGCTTACAGGGTGGAAGCAATCAGCCCCAGCATTTT. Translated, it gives CASSQGLQGGSNQPQHF.

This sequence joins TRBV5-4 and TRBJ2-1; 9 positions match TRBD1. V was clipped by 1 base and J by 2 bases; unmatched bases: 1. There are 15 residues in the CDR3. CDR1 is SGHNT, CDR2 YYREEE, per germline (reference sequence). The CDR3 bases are TGTGCCAGCAGCTTGACAGGGGGCGCCTACAATGAGCAGTTCTTC. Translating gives CASSLTGGAYNEQFF.

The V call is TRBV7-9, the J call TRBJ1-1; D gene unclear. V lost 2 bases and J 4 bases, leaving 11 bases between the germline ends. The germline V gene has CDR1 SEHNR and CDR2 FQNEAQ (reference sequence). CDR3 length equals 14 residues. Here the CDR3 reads CASSLQSATTEAFF. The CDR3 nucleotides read TGTGCCAGCAGCTTACAGTCCGCCACCACTGAAGCTTTCTTT.

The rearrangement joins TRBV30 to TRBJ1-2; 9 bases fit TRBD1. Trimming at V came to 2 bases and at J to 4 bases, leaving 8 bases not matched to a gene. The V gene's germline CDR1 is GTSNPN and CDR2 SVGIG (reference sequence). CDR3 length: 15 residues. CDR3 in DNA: TGTGCCTGGAGTCCGGGTGGGACAGGGCTCTATGGCTACACCTTC. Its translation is CAWSPGGTGLYGYTF.

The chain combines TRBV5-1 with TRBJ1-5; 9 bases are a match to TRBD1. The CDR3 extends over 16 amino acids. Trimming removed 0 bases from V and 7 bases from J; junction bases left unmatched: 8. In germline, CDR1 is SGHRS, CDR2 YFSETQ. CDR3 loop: CASSLEGTGRDQPQHF. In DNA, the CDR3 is TGCGCCAGCAGCTTGGAGGGGACAGGGCGCGACCAGCCCCAGCATTTT.

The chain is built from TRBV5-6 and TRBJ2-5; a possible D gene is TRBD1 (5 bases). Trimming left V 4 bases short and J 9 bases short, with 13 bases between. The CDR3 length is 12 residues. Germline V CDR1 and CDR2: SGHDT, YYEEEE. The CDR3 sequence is CASSRPQGAQYF. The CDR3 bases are TGTGCCAGCAGCCGTCCCCAAGGGGCCCAGTACTTC.

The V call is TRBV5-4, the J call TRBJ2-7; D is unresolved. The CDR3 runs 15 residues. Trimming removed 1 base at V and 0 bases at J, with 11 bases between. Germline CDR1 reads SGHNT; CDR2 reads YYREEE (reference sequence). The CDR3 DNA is TGTGCCAGCAGCTTGAACTTAGAGAGCTCCTACGAGCAGTACTTC. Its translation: CASSLNLESSYEQYF.

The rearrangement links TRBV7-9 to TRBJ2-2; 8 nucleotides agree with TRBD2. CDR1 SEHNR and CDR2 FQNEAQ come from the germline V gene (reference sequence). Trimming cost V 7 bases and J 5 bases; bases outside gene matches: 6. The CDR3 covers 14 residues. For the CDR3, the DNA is TGTGCCAGCACCGGGGGGGCCGGAACCGGGGAGCTGTTTTTT. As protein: CASTGGAGTGELFF.

The DNA for the CDR3 is TGTGCCAGCAGCTTCTCAGGGGGGAATCAGCCCCAGCATTTT. This codes for CASSFSGGNQPQHF. The chain has TRBV5-8 and TRBJ1-5, with TRBD1 identical over 7 bases. V trimming: 2 bases; J trimming: 4 bases; junction bases outside the gene matches: 3. The CDR3 consists of 14 residues. CDR1 and CDR2 from the germline V gene are SGHTS and YDEGEE.

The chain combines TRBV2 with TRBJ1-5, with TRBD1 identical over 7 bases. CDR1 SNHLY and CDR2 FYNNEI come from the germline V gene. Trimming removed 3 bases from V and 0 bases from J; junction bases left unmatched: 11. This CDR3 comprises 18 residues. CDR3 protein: CASSDTRDSVVSNQPQHF. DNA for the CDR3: TGTGCCAGCAGTGACACCCGGGACAGCGTAGTTAGCAATCAGCCCCAGCATTTT.

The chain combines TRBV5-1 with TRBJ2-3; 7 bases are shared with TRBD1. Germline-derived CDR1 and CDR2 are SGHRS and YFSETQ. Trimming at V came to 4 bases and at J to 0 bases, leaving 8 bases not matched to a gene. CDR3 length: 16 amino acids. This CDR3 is CASSTGQVGSTDTQYF. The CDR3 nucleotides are TGCGCCAGCAGCACTGGACAGGTGGGAAGCACAGATACGCAGTATTTT.

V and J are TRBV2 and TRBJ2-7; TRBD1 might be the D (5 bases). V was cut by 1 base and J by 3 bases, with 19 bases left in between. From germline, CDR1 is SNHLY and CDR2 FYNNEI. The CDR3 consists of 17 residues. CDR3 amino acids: CASSEEFETVGHYEQYF. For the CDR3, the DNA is TGTGCCAGCAGTGAAGAGTTCGAGACAGTCGGCCACTACGAGCAGTACTTC.

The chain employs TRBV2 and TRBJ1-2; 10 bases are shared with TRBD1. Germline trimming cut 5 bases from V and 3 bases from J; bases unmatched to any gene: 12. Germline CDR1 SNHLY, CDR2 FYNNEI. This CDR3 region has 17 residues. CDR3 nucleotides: TGTGCCAGCAGTCGGGACAGGGGACAAGGGGCACACTATGGCTACACCTTC. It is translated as CASSRDRGQGAHYGYTF.

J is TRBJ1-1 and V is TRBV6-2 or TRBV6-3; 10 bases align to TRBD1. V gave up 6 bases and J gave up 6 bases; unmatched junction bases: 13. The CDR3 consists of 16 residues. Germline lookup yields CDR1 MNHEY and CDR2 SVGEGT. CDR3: CASSSRGTGVIPEAFF. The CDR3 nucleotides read TGTGCCAGCAGCTCCCGCGGGACAGGGGTAATTCCTGAAGCTTTCTTT.

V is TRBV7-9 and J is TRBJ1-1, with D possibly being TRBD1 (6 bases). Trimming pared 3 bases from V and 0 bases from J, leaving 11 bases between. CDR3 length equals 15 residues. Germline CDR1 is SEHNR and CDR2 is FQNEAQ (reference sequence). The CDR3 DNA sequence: TGTGCCAGCAGCTTCTATACAGGGCTGAACACTGAAGCTTTCTTT. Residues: CASSFYTGLNTEAFF.

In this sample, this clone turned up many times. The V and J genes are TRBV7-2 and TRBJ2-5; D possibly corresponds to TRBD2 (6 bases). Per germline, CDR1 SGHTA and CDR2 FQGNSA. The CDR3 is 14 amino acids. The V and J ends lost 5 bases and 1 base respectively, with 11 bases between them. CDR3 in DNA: TGTGCCAGCAGCACCCCGGGGGTCCAAGAGACCCAGTACTTC. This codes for CASSTPGVQETQYF.

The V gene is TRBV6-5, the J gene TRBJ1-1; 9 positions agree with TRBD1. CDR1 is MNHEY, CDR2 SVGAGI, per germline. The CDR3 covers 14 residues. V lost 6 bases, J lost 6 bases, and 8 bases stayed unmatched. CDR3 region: CASSYRGLRAEAFF. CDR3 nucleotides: TGTGCCAGCAGCTACAGGGGGCTCAGGGCTGAAGCTTTCTTT.

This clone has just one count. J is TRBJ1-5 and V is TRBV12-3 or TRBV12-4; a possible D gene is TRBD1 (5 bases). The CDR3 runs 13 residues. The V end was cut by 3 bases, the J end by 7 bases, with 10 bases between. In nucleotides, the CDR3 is TGTGCCAGCAGTTTCGGGGGAGGACAGCCCCAGCATTTT. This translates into CASSFGGGQPQHF.

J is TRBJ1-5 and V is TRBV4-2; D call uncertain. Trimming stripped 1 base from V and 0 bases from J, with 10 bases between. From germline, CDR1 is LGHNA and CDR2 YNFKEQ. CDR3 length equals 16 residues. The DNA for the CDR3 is TGTGCCAGCAGCCAAGGGGCAGAATATAGCAATCAGCCCCAGCATTTT. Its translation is CASSQGAEYSNQPQHF.

This CDR3 reads CASSWGQLATNEKLFF. The CDR3 region has the DNA TGCGCCAGCAGCTGGGGACAGCTAGCAACTAATGAAAAACTGTTTTTT. The V and J genes are TRBV5-1 and TRBJ1-4; TRBD1 aligns across 7 bases. CDR3 size: 16 residues. Trimming took 3 bases from V and 0 from J; bases not matched to a gene: 5. Germline-derived CDR1 and CDR2 are SGHRS and YFSETQ.

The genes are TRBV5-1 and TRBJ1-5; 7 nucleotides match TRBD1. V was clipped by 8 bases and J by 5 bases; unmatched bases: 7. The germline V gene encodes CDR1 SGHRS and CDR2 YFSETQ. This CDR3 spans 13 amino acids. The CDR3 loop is CASTGAEDQPQHF. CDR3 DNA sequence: TGCGCCAGTACAGGGGCTGAGGATCAGCCCCAGCATTTT.

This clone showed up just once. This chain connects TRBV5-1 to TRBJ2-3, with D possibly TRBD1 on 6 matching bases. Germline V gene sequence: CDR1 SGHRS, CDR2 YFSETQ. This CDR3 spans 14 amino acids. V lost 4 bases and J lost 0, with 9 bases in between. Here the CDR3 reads CASSAGQSTDTQYF. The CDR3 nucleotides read TGCGCCAGCAGCGCAGGACAGAGCACAGATACGCAGTATTTT.

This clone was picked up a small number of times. The CDR3 is CASSSKIPGLAGVENEQFF. DNA for the CDR3: TGCGCCAGCAGCTCTAAAATCCCGGGACTAGCGGGGGTGGAGAATGAGCAGTTCTTC. This chain connects TRBV5-1 to TRBJ2-1; 14 bases map to TRBD2. CDR3 size: 19 residues. CDR1 is SGHRS and CDR2 is YFSETQ in the germline V gene. Unmatched junction bases numbered 15, after V lost 3 bases and J lost 7 bases.